The rows below give T cell receptor beta chains drawn from one sample of a study of T cell responses to AZD1222 COVID-19 vaccine. Clones were sequenced by immunoSEQ multiplex PCR, and TCRdb holds only the in-frame ones, with some missing. This sample has over 110,000 clones, with about 92% found just once. This specimen consisted of peripheral blood, obtained on day 0 of AZD1222 vaccination. These receptors were taken from an adult in good health. Each CDR3 is given with its conserved first and last residue. D genes are given only for firm matches. Size is stated for part of the rows, as once, few or many counts, or as a class when the clone is expanded.

>TRBV2|14|-|TRBJ1-2|-
CASSELDTVYGYTF
TGTGCCAGCAGTGAGTTGGACACGGTTTATGGCTACACCTTC
>TRBV5-4|11|-|TRBJ2-1|-
CASSAAFEQFF
TGTGCCAGCAGCGCGGCATTCGAGCAGTTCTTC
>TRBV27|13|-|TRBJ1-5|-
CASRRSNNQPQHF
TGTGCCAGTAGACGGAGTAATAATCAGCCCCAGCATTTT
>TRBV19|13|-|TRBJ1-3|-
CASSTTSGNTIYF
TGTGCCAGTAGTACCACCTCTGGAAACACCATATATTTT
>TRBV12-3/TRBV12-4|13|-|TRBJ2-7|-
CASSLLGRNEQYF
TGTGCCAGCAGCCTCTTGGGTAGGAATGAGCAGTACTTC
>TRBV7-9|14|-|TRBJ2-6|TRBD2
CASSLADGGGPPTF
TGTGCCAGCAGCTTAGCCGACGGCGGGGGACCGCCGACTTTC
>TRBV7-8|14|-|TRBJ2-1|-
CASSWASSYNEQFF
TGTGCCAGCAGCTGGGCCAGCTCCTACAATGAGCAGTTCTTC
>TRBV6-5|13|-|TRBJ1-1|-
CATAMTRGTEAFF
TGTGCCACCGCTATGACCAGAGGCACTGAAGCTTTCTTT
>TRBV4-1|14|-|TRBJ2-5|-
CASSLILGLETQYF
TGCGCCAGCAGCCTGATTCTGGGCCTGGAGACCCAGTACTTC
>TRBV5-1|13|-|TRBJ2-7|-
CASSLETGNEQYF
TGCGCCAGCAGCCTTGAAACGGGAAACGAGCAGTACTTC
>TRBV25-1|14|-|TRBJ2-7|-
CASSHGRLSNEQYF
TGTGCCAGCAGCCATGGGAGGTTGTCGAACGAGCAGTACTTC
>TRBV5-6|16|-|TRBJ2-1|-
CASSRDVASVNNEQFF
TGTGCCAGCAGCCGGGACGTGGCTAGCGTTAACAATGAGCAGTTCTTC
>TRBV2|14|-|TRBJ1-2|TRBD1
CASQDRRTSYGYTF
TGTGCCAGTCAGGACAGGCGGACATCTTATGGCTACACCTTC
>TRBV5-4|15|few|TRBJ2-5|TRBD2
CASSLVAGGQETQYF
TGTGCCAGCAGCTTGGTGGCGGGGGGGCAAGAGACCCAGTACTTC
>TRBV30|13|-|TRBJ2-1|-
CACRKKGISFQFF
TGTGCCTGCCGGAAGAAGGGGATATCCTTTCAGTTCTTC
>TRBV4-3|15|-|TRBJ2-7|-
CASSQDFRADYEQYF
TGCGCCAGCAGCCAAGATTTCAGGGCCGACTACGAGCAGTACTTC
>TRBV18|14|few|TRBJ2-7|-
CASSLQTQGAEQYF
TGTGCCAGCTCACTCCAGACACAGGGAGCCGAGCAGTACTTC
>TRBV10-3|15|-|TRBJ1-1|-
CAISDLRTGITEAFF
TGTGCCATCAGTGATCTAAGGACTGGGATAACTGAAGCTTTCTTT
>TRBV7-2|14|-|TRBJ1-5|-
CASSFPGLGQPQHF
TGTGCCAGCAGCTTTCCGGGCCTTGGGCAGCCCCAGCATTTT
>TRBV5-1|16|-|TRBJ2-5|-
CASSPPVEGFGETQYF
TGCGCCAGCAGCCCACCCGTGGAAGGTTTCGGGGAGACCCAGTACTTC
>TRBV27|14|-|TRBJ1-2|-
CASSPWTANYGYTF
TGTGCCAGCAGCCCCTGGACAGCTAACTATGGCTACACCTTC
>TRBV7-2|15|-|TRBJ1-1|-
CASSPKDRKDTEAFF
TGTGCCAGCAGCCCAAAGGACAGAAAGGACACTGAAGCTTTCTTT
>TRBV13|17|-|TRBJ2-2|TRBD2
CASSLGQTGGYTGELFF
TGTGCCAGCAGCTTAGGCCAAACGGGAGGGTACACCGGGGAGCTGTTTTTT
>TRBV14|13|-|TRBJ1-1|TRBD1
CASSQTRTGGAFF
TGTGCCAGCAGCCAGACCCGGACAGGGGGCGCTTTCTTT
>TRBV5-1|14|-|TRBJ2-1|TRBD2
CASRPRTSGNEQFF
TGCGCCAGCAGGCCTCGGACTAGCGGGAATGAGCAGTTCTTC
>TRBV27|15|-|TRBJ1-1|-
CASSKLPGRLTEAFF
TGTGCCAGCAGTAAGCTGCCGGGACGACTCACTGAAGCTTTCTTT
>TRBV4-1|17|-|TRBJ2-2|TRBD2
CASSQMPSGPNTGELFF
TGCGCCAGCAGCCAAATGCCTAGCGGACCGAACACCGGGGAGCTGTTTTTT
>TRBV9|16|-|TRBJ2-7|TRBD2
CASSLSATSLSYEQYF
TGTGCCAGCAGCCTTTCTGCGACTAGCCTCTCCTACGAGCAGTACTTC
>TRBV7-9|15|-|TRBJ2-7|-
CASSRPLMARYEQYF
TGTGCCAGCAGCCGCCCCCTGATGGCTCGCTACGAGCAGTACTTC
>TRBV27|13|-|TRBJ1-1|-
CASSPIRNTEAFF
TGTGCCAGCAGTCCCATCAGAAACACTGAAGCTTTCTTT
>TRBV9|14|-|TRBJ1-1|-
CASTRGPANTEAFF
TGTGCCAGCACCCGTGGGCCGGCGAACACTGAAGCTTTCTTT
>TRBV3-1/TRBV3-2|11|-|TRBJ1-2|-
CASSHVRNYTF
TGTGCCAGCAGCCACGTCAGGAACTACACCTTC
>TRBV7-2|14|once|TRBJ1-4|TRBD1
CASSLGAGDRGLFF
TGTGCCAGCAGCTTAGGGGCCGGAGACAGGGGACTGTTTTTT
>TRBV12-5|13|-|TRBJ1-1|-
CASGLKQNTEAFF
TGTGCTAGTGGCCTCAAGCAGAACACTGAAGCTTTCTTT
>TRBV7-8|18|-|TRBJ1-2|-
CASTPERPPIVSNYGYTF
TGTGCCAGCACCCCCGAGAGACCTCCAATCGTTTCTAACTATGGCTACACCTTC
>TRBV9|16|-|TRBJ1-3|TRBD1
CASSATGTGSGNTIYF
TGTGCCAGCAGCGCTACCGGGACAGGGTCTGGAAACACCATATATTTT
>TRBV7-2|15|once|TRBJ2-7|TRBD2
CASSLRDYLSYEQYF
TGTGCCAGCAGCTTACGGGACTATCTTTCCTACGAGCAGTACTTC
>TRBV29-1|12|-|TRBJ1-2|-
CSVRTEYYGYTF
TGCAGCGTCCGGACAGAATACTATGGCTACACCTTC
>TRBV4-3|13|-|TRBJ2-7|-
CASSLLTSGEQYF
TGCGCCAGCAGCCTGCTCACTAGTGGTGAGCAGTACTTC
>TRBV2|16|-|TRBJ2-3|TRBD2
CASSGPGLAGTDTQYF
TGTGCCAGCAGTGGGCCGGGACTAGCGGGGACAGATACGCAGTATTTT
>TRBV25-1|14|-|TRBJ2-7|-
CASSEPAGPYEQYF
TGTGCCAGCAGTGAACCGGCGGGTCCCTACGAGCAGTACTTC
>TRBV18|14|-|TRBJ2-7|-
CASSPVGDTYEQYF
TGTGCCAGCTCACCCGTCGGGGACACCTACGAGCAGTACTTC
>TRBV28|13|-|TRBJ1-1|-
CASSLVRKGAAFF
TGTGCCAGCAGTTTGGTTAGGAAGGGTGCGGCTTTCTTT
>TRBV7-6|15|few|TRBJ2-7|TRBD1
CASSLSSGQGGEQYF
TGTGCCAGCAGCTTATCGAGTGGACAGGGCGGCGAGCAGTACTTC
>TRBV27|14|-|TRBJ2-7|-
CASSLGQGSYEQYF
TGTGCCAGCAGTTTGGGGCAGGGATCCTACGAGCAGTACTTC
>TRBV19|13|-|TRBJ1-4|-
CASGGHTNEKLFF
TGTGCCTCCGGAGGACACACTAATGAAAAACTGTTTTTT
>TRBV21-1|14|-|TRBJ2-7|-
CASNWTGPNYEQYF
TGTGCCAGCAACTGGACCGGACCCAACTACGAGCAGTACTTC
>TRBV5-1|15|-|TRBJ2-2|TRBD1
CASSTGQGNTGELFF
TGCGCCAGCAGCACCGGACAGGGAAACACCGGGGAGCTGTTTTTT
>TRBV27|14|-|TRBJ1-1|-
CASSLRGTNTEAFF
TGTGCCAGCAGTTTAAGAGGGACAAACACTGAAGCTTTCTTT
>TRBV27|15|-|TRBJ2-7|-
CASSLSGGASYEQYF
TGTGCCAGCAGTTTATCAGGGGGAGCCTCCTACGAGCAGTACTTC
>TRBV29-1|11|-|TRBJ1-2|-
CSVVQGLGYTF
TGCAGCGTGGTACAGGGTTTGGGCTACACCTTC
>TRBV18|14|-|TRBJ2-3|TRBD1
CASSTTGATDTQYF
TGTGCCAGCTCAACGACAGGGGCCACAGATACGCAGTATTTT
>TRBV27|13|-|TRBJ1-2|-
CASSPLGDYGYTF
TGTGCCAGCAGCCCCTTGGGCGACTATGGCTACACCTTC
>TRBV4-2|15|-|TRBJ1-5|-
CASSQNQWEIPPQHF
TGTGCCAGCAGCCAAAATCAATGGGAGATCCCGCCCCAGCATTTT
>TRBV7-7|15|-|TRBJ2-7|TRBD2
CASSPGLAGLGEQYF
TGTGCTAGCAGCCCTGGACTAGCGGGTTTGGGCGAGCAGTACTTC
>TRBV28|14|-|TRBJ1-5|-
CASSLLPRDQPQHF
TGTGCCAGCAGTTTATTACCCCGGGATCAGCCCCAGCATTTT
>TRBV4-3|13|-|TRBJ2-3|-
CASSQQIEDTQYF
TGCGCCAGCAGCCAACAGATAGAAGATACGCAGTATTTT
>TRBV3-1/TRBV3-2|15|-|TRBJ1-6|TRBD1
CASSQGPGGDSPLHF
TGTGCCAGCAGCCAAGGGCCAGGGGGAGATTCACCCCTCCACTTT
>TRBV5-8|12|-|TRBJ1-5|-
CASSEGVQPQHF
TGTGCCAGCAGCGAGGGGGTCCAGCCCCAGCATTTT